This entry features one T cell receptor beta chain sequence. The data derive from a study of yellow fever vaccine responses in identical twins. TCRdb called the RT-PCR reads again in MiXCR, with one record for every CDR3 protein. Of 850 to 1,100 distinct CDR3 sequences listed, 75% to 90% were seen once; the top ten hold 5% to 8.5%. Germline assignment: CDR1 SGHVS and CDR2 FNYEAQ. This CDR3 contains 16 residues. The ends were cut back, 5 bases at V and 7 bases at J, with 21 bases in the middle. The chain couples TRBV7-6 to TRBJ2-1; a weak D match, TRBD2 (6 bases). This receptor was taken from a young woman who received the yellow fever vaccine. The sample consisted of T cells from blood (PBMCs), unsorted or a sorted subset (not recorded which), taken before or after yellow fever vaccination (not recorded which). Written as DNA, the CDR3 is TGTGCCAGCAGCCCGGGTGGGCGGGGACCTTGGAATGAGCAGTTCTTC. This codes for CASSPGGRGPWNEQFF.